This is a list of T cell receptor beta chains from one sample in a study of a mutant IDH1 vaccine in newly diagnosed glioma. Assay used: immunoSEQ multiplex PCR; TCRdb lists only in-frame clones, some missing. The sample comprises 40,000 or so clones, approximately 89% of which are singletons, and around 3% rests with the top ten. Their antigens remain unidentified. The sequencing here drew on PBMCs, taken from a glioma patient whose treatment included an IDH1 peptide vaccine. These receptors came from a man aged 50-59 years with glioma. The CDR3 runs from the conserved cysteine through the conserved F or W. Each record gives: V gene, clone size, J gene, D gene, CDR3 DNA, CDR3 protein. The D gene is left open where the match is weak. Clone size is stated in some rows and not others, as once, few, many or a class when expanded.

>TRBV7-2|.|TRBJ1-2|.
TGTGCCAGCAGCTTAGTAACATCCTATGGCTACACCTTC
CASSLVTSYGYTF
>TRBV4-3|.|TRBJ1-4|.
TGCGCCAGCAGCCCCCAGAAAGGGGGAGGAGAAAAACTGTTTTTT
CASSPQKGGGEKLFF
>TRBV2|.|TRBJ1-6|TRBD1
TGTGCCAGCAGCGGACAGGGCCATAATTCACCCCTCCACTTT
CASSGQGHNSPLHF
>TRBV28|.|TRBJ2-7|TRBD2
TGTGCCAGCAGCCTAGCGGGGGGGCAAACCTACGAGCAGTACTTC
CASSLAGGQTYEQYF
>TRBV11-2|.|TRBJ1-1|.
TGTGCCAGCAGCTTAGATGGAGGCAGCTTGAACACTGAAGCTTTCTTT
CASSLDGGSLNTEAFF
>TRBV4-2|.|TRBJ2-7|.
TGTGCCAGCAGCACACAAGGGGGGGCCAGTGGGGAGCAGTACTTC
CASSTQGGASGEQYF
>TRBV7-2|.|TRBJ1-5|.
TGTGCCAGCAGCTTATCGAGTCGCCAGCCCCAGCATTTT
CASSLSSRQPQHF
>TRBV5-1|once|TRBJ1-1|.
TGCGCCAGCAGCCGGACAGAGAACACTGAAGCTTTCTTT
CASSRTENTEAFF
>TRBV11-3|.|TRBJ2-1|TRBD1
TGTGCCAGCAGCTTAGGGTGGGACAGTGACAATGAGCAGTTCTTC
CASSLGWDSDNEQFF
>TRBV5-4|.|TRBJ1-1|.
TGTGCCAGCAGCGCGGGGACAAGACTCACTGAAGCTTTCTTT
CASSAGTRLTEAFF
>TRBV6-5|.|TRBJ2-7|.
TGTGCCAGCAGTTACTCCTTACAGGGTCTCTCCTACGAGCAGTACTTC
CASSYSLQGLSYEQYF
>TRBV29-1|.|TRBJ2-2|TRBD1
TGCAGCGTTAAAGGGACAGGGGATGACACCGGGGAGCTGTTTTTT
CSVKGTGDDTGELFF
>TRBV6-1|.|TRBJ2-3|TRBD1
TGTGCCAGCAGCCTCCGGGACAGGGTCACAGATACGCAGTATTTT
CASSLRDRVTDTQYF
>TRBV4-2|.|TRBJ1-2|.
TGTGCCAGCAGCCAAGGAGGAGGAAACTATGGCTACACCTTC
CASSQGGGNYGYTF
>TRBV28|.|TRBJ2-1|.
TGTGCCAGCAGTTTGGCCTACAATGAGCAGTTCTTC
CASSLAYNEQFF
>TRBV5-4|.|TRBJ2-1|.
TGTGCCAGCAGCTTGGAGGGGAGACTCTACAATGAGCAGTTCTTC
CASSLEGRLYNEQFF
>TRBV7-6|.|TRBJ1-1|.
TGTGCCAGCAGTGACAGTCCCAGGGCAACTGAAGCTTTCTTT
CASSDSPRATEAFF
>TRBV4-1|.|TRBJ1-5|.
TGCGCCAGCAGCCGAACGGGACAAAATCAGCCCCAGCATTTT
CASSRTGQNQPQHF
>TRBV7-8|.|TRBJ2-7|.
TGTGCCAGCAGCTTTTCCTACGAGCAGTACTTC
CASSFSYEQYF
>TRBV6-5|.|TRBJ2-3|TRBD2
TGTGCCAGCAGTTACGTGGCTAGCGGGAGGGATACGCAGTATTTT
CASSYVASGRDTQYF
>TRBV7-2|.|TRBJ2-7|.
TGTGCCAGCAGCCGAACCCCGGGCCCCTACGAGCAGTACTTC
CASSRTPGPYEQYF
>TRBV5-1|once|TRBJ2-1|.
TGCGCCAGCAGGTCTGGGGAGACCTACAATGAGCAGTTCTTC
CASRSGETYNEQFF
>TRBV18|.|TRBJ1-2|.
TGTGCCAGCTCACCCGCGGGGGCCTCCGGTGGCTACACCTTC
CASSPAGASGGYTF
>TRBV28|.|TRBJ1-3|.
TGTGCCAGCACCGCCCCGGCGGGAAACACCATATATTTT
CASTAPAGNTIYF
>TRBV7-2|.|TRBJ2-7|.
TGTGCCAGCAGCTGGCGCGGCTACGAGCAGTACTTC
CASSWRGYEQYF
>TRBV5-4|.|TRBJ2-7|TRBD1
TGTGCCAGCAGCCTGGACAGGAGCCGAGAGCAGTACTTC
CASSLDRSREQYF
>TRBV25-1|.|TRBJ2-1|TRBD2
TGTGCCAGCAGTCCGCGGGCTAGCGGGAGCTCTGGTGAGCAGTTCTTC
CASSPRASGSSGEQFF
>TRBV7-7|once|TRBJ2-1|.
TGTGCTAGCAGCCCTACAGGGGGGGGTTACAATGAGCAGTTCTTC
CASSPTGGGYNEQFF
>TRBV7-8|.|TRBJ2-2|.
TGTGCCAGCGGTCCAGGCGGGGAGCTGTTTTTT
CASGPGGELFF
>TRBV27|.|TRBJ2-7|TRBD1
TGTGCCAGCAGTGGAGGACAGGGAAAAACTATCCCCTACGAGCAGTACTTC
CASSGGQGKTIPYEQYF
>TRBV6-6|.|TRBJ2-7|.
TGTGCCACCGAAAGGCCGAACGGAGACTACATCTACGAGCAGTACTTC
CATERPNGDYIYEQYF
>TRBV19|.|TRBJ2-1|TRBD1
TGTGCCAGTAGTACCGACAGGGCCTACAATGAGCAGTTCTTC
CASSTDRAYNEQFF
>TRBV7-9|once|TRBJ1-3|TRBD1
TGTGCCAGCAGCTTAGGTATCGTGTCAGGGGGCCACTCTGGAAACACCATATATTTT
CASSLGIVSGGHSGNTIYF
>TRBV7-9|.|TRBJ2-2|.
TGTGCCAGCAGCGCCCGGGGATCAAGCGCGAACACCGGGGAGCTGTTTTTT
CASSARGSSANTGELFF
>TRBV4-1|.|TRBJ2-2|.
TGCGCCAGCAGCCCCGGGACTGGCCACACCGGGGAGCTGTTTTTT
CASSPGTGHTGELFF
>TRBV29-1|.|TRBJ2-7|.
TGCAGCGCAAGGGGCTCCTACGAGCAGTACTTC
CSARGSYEQYF
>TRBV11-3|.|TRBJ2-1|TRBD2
TGTGCCAGCAGCCAGCGGGAGGACTACAATGAGCAGTTCTTC
CASSQREDYNEQFF